This TCR beta chain was recovered during a study of T-cell memory formation after mild COVID-19. Looking at the study overall: The two donors had largely donor-specific TCR clusters.

This CDR3 has 15 residues. Germline V gene sequence: CDR1 SGHTA, CDR2 FQGNSA. Between the trimmed V and J ends, which lost 0 bases and 2 bases, there was a span of 10 bases. In its sample, this clonotype was seen a few times. Its specificity is not known. Broader study findings: Unconfirmed was the SARS-CoV-2 specificity of second-wave clones that peaked on day 37. From day 15 to 85, contracting clones were balanced between CD4 and CD8, whereas later expanders leaned toward CD4+.

Each CDR3 protein is one row after TCRdb ran MiXCR on the 5' RACE reads. The sample has some 290,000 distinct CDR3 sequences, 15% to 20% seen once. The clonotype was recovered from a man aged 18 to 30 who had mild COVID-19 (a few samples of this study predate the infection). Cell type and time point are not known. V is TRBV7-2 and J is TRBJ2-5; D not certain. The sample was PBMCs or a T cell subset sorted from them (not recorded which). Here the CDR3 reads CASSLAAADQETQYF. CDR3 sequence (DNA): TGTGCCAGCAGCTTAGCGGCGGCGGATCAAGAGACCCAGTACTTC.